This entry is about one T cell receptor (beta chain). Its antigen remains unknown. The assay was immunoSEQ multiplex PCR, and TCRdb's table has in-frame clones only and misses some. The repertoire includes more than 140,000 clones, roughly 83% of them detected once, and around 25% sits in the top ten. These data belong to a study of radiation and T cells in renal cell carcinoma. Study-level background: Nephrectomy followed 15 Gy stereotactic body radiation by 4 weeks.

Study conclusions and caveats: From baseline, blood top tumor clonotypes peaked at 2 weeks post-radiation. Without pretreatment biopsies, baseline tumor clonotype presence was undetermined.

Sample time point: baseline pretreatment blood. Treatment meaning: 15 Gy SBRT to primary tumor, nephrectomy 4 weeks later. Source: blood, taken from a patient whose treatment included radiotherapy and nephrectomy. The TCR comes from a woman aged 45-65 years with renal cell carcinoma.

The CDR3 region has the DNA TGTGCCAGCAGCTCCCTCCGGGGTGGTAGCGAAGGTGAGCAGTTCTTC. The encoded protein is CASSSLRGGSEGEQFF. V is TRBV7-6 and J is TRBJ2-1; D is possibly TRBD2 (5 bases). CDR3 size: 16 residues. The V gene lost 4 bases and the J gene lost 9 bases, with 22 bases spanning the gap. The germline CDR1 and CDR2 sequences are SGHVS and FNYEAQ.